This TCR beta chain was recorded in a study of regulatory T cells in long-lasting Graves disease. At the level of the study: Graves' patients, newly diagnosed, had taken antithyroid drugs under 3 months. Notes on the study in general: Sample size was small, which may have lowered accuracy.

This clonotype was recorded at least ten times. What it recognizes is unknown. Through Arm-PCR of CDR3 regions and iRepertoire HTBI primers, TCR beta libraries were built. TCRdb analysed the multiplex PCR reads with MiXCR anew, one entry per CDR3 protein. Of hundreds of thousands of distinct CDR3 sequences in the sample, 15% to 18% are singletons; the top ten hold 22%. Indicated time point: newly diagnosed GD, antithyroid drugs for less than 3 months. PBMC-extracted RNA yielded the TCR library. This CDR3 comprises 16 residues. Germline values: CDR1 DFQATT, CDR2 SNEGSKA (reference sequence). Unmatched junction bases numbered 8, after V lost 1 base and J lost 2 bases.

This rearrangement joins TRBV20-1 to TRBJ2-5, with 9 bases aligning to TRBD1. The receptor was derived from a female donor with Graves disease. The starting material was peripheral blood mononuclear cells (PBMCs), obtained at new diagnosis, from a patient treated with antithyroid drugs. CDR3 in DNA: TGCAGTGCTAGAGTTTTCGGACAGGGGAGGCAAGAGACCCAGTACTTC. This translates into CSARVFGQGRQETQYF.